This T cell receptor beta chain was recorded in a study of blood T cell repertoires in COVID-19. Study details: Samples representing acute and convalescent COVID-19 were sourced from the United States, Italy and Spain. PBMCs, B-cell-depleted T cells, or T cells provided the cDNA or gDNA that made up the material.

This clone was observed a single time. In the original processing: It was from reference gene primer amplification that nucleated cell counts were estimated. Data came from immunoSEQ multiplex PCR; TCRdb stores just in-frame clones and leaves some out. That table furnishes V, J and clone size, whereas the DNA furnished D and trimming. Of just over 300,000 clones listed, under 90% are singletons. In germline, CDR1 is LGHDT, CDR2 YNNKEL (reference sequence). Trimming pared 5 bases from V and 0 bases from J, leaving 9 bases between. CDR3 length: 14 residues. The origin of this receptor is a man aged 25 to 45 who had recovered from COVID-19. The material sequenced was PBMCs or T cells enriched from blood (not recorded which). V usage is TRBV3-1 (or the pseudogene TRBV3-2) and J usage is TRBJ2-3, with TRBD1 as a possible D gene (6 bases). CDR3 in amino acids: CASSSRGSTDTQYF. CDR3 DNA: TGTGCCAGCAGCTCCAGGGGAAGCACAGATACGCAGTATTTT.